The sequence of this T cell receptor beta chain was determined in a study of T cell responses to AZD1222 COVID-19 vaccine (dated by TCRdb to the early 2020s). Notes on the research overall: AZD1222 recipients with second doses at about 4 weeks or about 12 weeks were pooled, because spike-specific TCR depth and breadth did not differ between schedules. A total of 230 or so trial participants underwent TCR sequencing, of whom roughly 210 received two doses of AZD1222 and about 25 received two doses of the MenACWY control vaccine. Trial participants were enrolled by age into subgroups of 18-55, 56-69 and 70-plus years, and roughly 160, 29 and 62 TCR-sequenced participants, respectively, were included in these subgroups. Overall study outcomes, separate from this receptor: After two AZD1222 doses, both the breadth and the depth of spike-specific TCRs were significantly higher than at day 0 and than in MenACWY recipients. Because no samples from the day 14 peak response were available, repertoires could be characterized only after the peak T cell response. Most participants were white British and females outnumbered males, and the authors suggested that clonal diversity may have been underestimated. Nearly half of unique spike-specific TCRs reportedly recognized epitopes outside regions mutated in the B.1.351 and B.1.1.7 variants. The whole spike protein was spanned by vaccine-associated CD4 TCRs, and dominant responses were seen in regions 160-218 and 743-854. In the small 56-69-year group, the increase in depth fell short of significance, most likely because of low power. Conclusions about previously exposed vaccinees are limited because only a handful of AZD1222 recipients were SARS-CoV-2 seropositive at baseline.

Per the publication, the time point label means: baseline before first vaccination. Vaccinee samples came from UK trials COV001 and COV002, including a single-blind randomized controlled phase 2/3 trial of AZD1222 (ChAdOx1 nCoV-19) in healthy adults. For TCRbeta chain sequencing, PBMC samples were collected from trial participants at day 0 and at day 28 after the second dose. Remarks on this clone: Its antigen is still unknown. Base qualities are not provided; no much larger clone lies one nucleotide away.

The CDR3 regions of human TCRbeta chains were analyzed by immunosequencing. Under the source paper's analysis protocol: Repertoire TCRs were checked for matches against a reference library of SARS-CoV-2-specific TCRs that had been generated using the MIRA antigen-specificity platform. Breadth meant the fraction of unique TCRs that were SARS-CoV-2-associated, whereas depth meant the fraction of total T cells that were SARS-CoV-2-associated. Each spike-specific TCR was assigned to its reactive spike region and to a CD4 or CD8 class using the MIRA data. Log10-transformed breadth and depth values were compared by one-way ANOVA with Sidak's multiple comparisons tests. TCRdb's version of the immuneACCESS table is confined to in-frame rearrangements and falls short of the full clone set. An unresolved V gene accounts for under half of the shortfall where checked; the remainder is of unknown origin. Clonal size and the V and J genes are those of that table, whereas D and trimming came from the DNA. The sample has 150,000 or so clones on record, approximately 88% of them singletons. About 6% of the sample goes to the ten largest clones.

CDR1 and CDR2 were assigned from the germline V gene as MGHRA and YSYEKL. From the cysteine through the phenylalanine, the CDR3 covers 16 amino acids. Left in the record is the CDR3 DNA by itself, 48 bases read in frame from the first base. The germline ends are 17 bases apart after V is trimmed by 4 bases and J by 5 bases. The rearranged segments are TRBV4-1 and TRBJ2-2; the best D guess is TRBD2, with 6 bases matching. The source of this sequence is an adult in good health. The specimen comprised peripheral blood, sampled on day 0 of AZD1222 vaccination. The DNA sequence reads TGCGCCAGCAGCCTGACCCGGACGGGAGTTACCGGGGAGCTGTTTTTT. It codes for CASSLTRTGVTGELFF.